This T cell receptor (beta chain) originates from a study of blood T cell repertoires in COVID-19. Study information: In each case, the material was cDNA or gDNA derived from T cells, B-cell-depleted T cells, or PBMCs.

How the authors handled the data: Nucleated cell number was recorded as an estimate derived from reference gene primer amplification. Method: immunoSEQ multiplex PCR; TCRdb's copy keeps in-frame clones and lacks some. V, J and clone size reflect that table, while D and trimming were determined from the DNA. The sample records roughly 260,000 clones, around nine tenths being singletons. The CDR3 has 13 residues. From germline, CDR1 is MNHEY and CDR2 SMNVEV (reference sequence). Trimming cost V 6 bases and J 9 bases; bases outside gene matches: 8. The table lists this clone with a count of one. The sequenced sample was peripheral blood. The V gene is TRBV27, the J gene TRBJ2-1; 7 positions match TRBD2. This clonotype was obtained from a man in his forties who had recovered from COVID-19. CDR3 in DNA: TGTGCCAGCAGCCGCGGGACTATGATTGAGCAGTTCTTC. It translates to CASSRGTMIEQFF.